A selection of T cell receptor beta chains follows, all from one sample in a study of vaccination and CD4 T cells after COVID-19. Antigens for these TCRs are unknown. TCRdb ran MiXCR on the PCR reads and lists one entry per CDR3 protein. The sample carries 6,000 or so distinct CDR3 sequences, 40% to 45% recorded once. The sequencing input was CD4+ T cells from blood, cultured in vitro. The receptors shown here come from a human donor in good health. Both conserved end residues are part of each CDR3. D genes are given only for firm matches. Some rows have no size entry. The others give once, few or many, or a class for an expanded clone.

>-|-|TRBJ2-3|TRBV20-1
TGCAGTGCCTATATTGGGGGTCCCGGGGCAGGAACGCAGTATTTT
CSAYIGGPGAGTQYF
>-|TRBD2|TRBJ2-7|TRBV6-5
TGTGCCAGCAGTTACCCGGGACTATTTCCCTACGAGCAGTACTTC
CASSYPGLFPYEQYF
>-|-|TRBJ1-3|TRBV10-1
TGCGCCAGCAGTGGAGCGATGGGAAACACCATATATTTT
CASSGAMGNTIYF
>-|TRBD1|TRBJ1-2|TRBV7-2
TGTGCCAGCAGCCCCCGACAGGGTTACTCTGGCTACACCTTC
CASSPRQGYSGYTF
>few|TRBD1|TRBJ2-7|TRBV12-3/TRBV12-4
TGTGCCAGCAACCCGACAGGGGGCATGTACGAGCAGTACTTC
CASNPTGGMYEQYF
>-|-|TRBJ1-5|TRBV7-9
TGTGCCAGCAGCTTAAATCCCTGGGTGGGAATAGCTCAGCCCCAGCATTTT
CASSLNPWVGIAQPQHF
>-|-|TRBJ1-1|TRBV6-5
TGTGCCAGCAGTTACAGGGCCAGGGATTCGCCTGAAGCTTTCTTT
CASSYRARDSPEAFF
>-|TRBD2|TRBJ2-1|TRBV7-7
TGTGCTAGCAGCCAGGGACTAGCGGGGGTAGATGAGCAGTTCTTC
CASSQGLAGVDEQFF
>once|-|TRBJ2-2|TRBV12-3/TRBV12-4
TGTGCCAGCAGTTTGGGGCAGACTAACACCGGGGAGCTGTTTTTT
CASSLGQTNTGELFF
>few|-|TRBJ1-2|TRBV27
TGTGCCAGCAGCTCTCTCTGGGGAGCAGGGATTTCGGCCTATGGCTACACCTTC
CASSSLWGAGISAYGYTF
>-|-|TRBJ1-2|TRBV6-1
TGTGCCAGCACCCCAGGGTACAGCGCCAACTATGGCTACACCTTC
CASTPGYSANYGYTF
>-|-|TRBJ1-3|TRBV20-1
TGCAGTGCTAGAGATGGGGCAGGCCATGGAAACACCATATATTTT
CSARDGAGHGNTIYF
>-|-|TRBJ1-2|TRBV12-3/TRBV12-4
TGTGCCAGCAGTGGGGCCTCAAACTATGGCTACACCTTC
CASSGASNYGYTF
>-|-|TRBJ2-3|TRBV27
TGTGCCAGCAGTTACCCCCCCGGGAATACGCAGTATTTT
CASSYPPGNTQYF
>few|TRBD1|TRBJ1-6|TRBV5-6
TGTGCCAGCAGCGTAGGGGGCTGGGATTCACCCCTCCACTTT
CASSVGGWDSPLHF
>few|-|TRBJ2-5|TRBV23-1
TGCGCCAGCGGGCGGGGAGAGACCCAGTACTTC
CASGRGETQYF
>-|-|TRBJ1-1|TRBV6-1
TGTGCCAGCAGGTTGACAGAGAACACTGAAGCTTTCTTT
CASRLTENTEAFF
>-|-|TRBJ1-2|TRBV6-1
TGTGCCAGCAGTGACGTCGGACACACTTCTAACTATGGCTACACCTTC
CASSDVGHTSNYGYTF
>few|TRBD2|TRBJ2-1|TRBV20-1
TGCAGTGCTAGGAAACTAGCGGGGGGGAACAATGAGCAGTTCTTC
CSARKLAGGNNEQFF
>-|-|TRBJ1-2|TRBV12-3/TRBV12-4
TGTGCCAGCAGCCAAACAGCTAACTATGGCTACACCTTC
CASSQTANYGYTF
>-|-|TRBJ1-1|TRBV7-3
TGTGCCAGCAGCTTGGCCGGGCTTCCTGAAGCTTTCTTT
CASSLAGLPEAFF
>-|TRBD2|TRBJ2-2|TRBV6-5
TGTGCCAGCAGTTGGGGCGGGGGGCTTACCGGGGAGCTGTTTTTT
CASSWGGGLTGELFF
>-|-|TRBJ1-1|TRBV7-2
TGTGCCAGCAGCTTAGTGGCAGGGGTGGGGGCTGAAGCTTTCTTT
CASSLVAGVGAEAFF
>-|-|TRBJ2-1|TRBV11-3
TGTGCCAGCAGCGCCGGGATCCGGGGGACCTACAATGAGCAGTTCTTC
CASSAGIRGTYNEQFF
>-|TRBD1|TRBJ1-2|TRBV12-3/TRBV12-4
TGTGCCAGCAGTTTAGGGACAGGGTCCGCCTATGGCTACACCTTC
CASSLGTGSAYGYTF
>medium-sized|TRBD1|TRBJ1-2|TRBV11-2
TGTGCCAGCCGACAGGGGGACTATGGCTACACCTTC
CASRQGDYGYTF
>-|TRBD1|TRBJ1-4|TRBV20-1
TGCAGTGCTAGAGATTATACCAGGGGGGGAGAAAAACTGTTTTTT
CSARDYTRGGEKLFF
>-|TRBD2|TRBJ2-2|TRBV15
TGTGCCACCAGCCCCCTAGCGGGGAACACCGGGGAGCTGTTTTTT
CATSPLAGNTGELFF
>few|-|TRBJ1-1|TRBV11-2
TGTGCCAGTCAAGGGGCGGCAGGGACCGCTGAAGCTTTCTTT
CASQGAAGTAEAFF
>-|-|TRBJ1-5|TRBV27
TGTGCCAGCAGTTTTGAAAGCAATCAGCCCCAGCATTTT
CASSFESNQPQHF
>once|-|TRBJ2-2|TRBV19
TGTGCCAGTAGTGAGTCGGAGCGGGTCACCGGGGAGCTGTTTTTT
CASSESERVTGELFF
>-|-|TRBJ1-5|TRBV19
TGTGCCAGTAGACAGTACAGGAGCTATAGCAATCAGCCCCAGCATTTT
CASRQYRSYSNQPQHF
>-|-|TRBJ2-1|TRBV6-1
TGTGCCAGCAGTGAATCCAAAGACAATGAGCAGTTCTTC
CASSESKDNEQFF
>-|-|TRBJ2-3|TRBV5-1
TGCGCCAGCAGCTTGGGTCCTTTGGGCACAGATACGCAGTATTTT
CASSLGPLGTDTQYF
>once|-|TRBJ2-1|TRBV7-3
TGTGCCAGCAGCGCCGGGAGTTACAATGAGCAGTTCTTC
CASSAGSYNEQFF
>-|-|TRBJ1-2|TRBV19
TGTGCCAGTAGCCTCCCCCAGGGCAGAGGCTACACCTTC
CASSLPQGRGYTF
>few|-|TRBJ1-1|TRBV19
TGTGCCAGTAGTATGAAGATCTCGAACACTGAAGCTTTCTTT
CASSMKISNTEAFF
>few|-|TRBJ1-1|TRBV27
TGTGCCAGCAGTTTTATTGGGGGGCGGGCTTTCTTT
CASSFIGGRAFF
>once|TRBD1|TRBJ1-5|TRBV5-5
TGTGCCAGCAGCTTGGACGTAGGGGGCCCCGATCAGCCCCAGCATTTT
CASSLDVGGPDQPQHF
>once|-|TRBJ1-2|TRBV7-2
TGTGCCAGCAGCCCCCCGGGACGGGGGGACTATGGCTACACCTTC
CASSPPGRGDYGYTF
>-|-|TRBJ2-5|TRBV5-1
TGCGCCAGCAGCTCAAATGTGGCAGTTCAAGAGACCCAGTACTTC
CASSSNVAVQETQYF
>-|TRBD1|TRBJ1-2|TRBV7-9
TGTGCCAGCGGAACACAGGGGTCTGGCTACACCTTC
CASGTQGSGYTF
>-|TRBD2|TRBJ2-3|TRBV6-2/TRBV6-3
TGTGCCAGCAAGACACCCAGCGGGGGGGCCGCAGATACGCAGTATTTT
CASKTPSGGAADTQYF
>few|TRBD1|TRBJ1-4|TRBV20-1
TGCAGTGCCAAACCCCCAAGACAGGGGACGAGACAACTGTTTTTT
CSAKPPRQGTRQLFF
>few|-|TRBJ1-5|TRBV6-5
TGTGCCAGCAGTTATGCTGGGGCGAATCAGCCCCAGCATTTT
CASSYAGANQPQHF